These T cell receptor beta chains were read from a single sample in a study of T cell changes during pregnancy in multiple sclerosis. The method was immunoSEQ multiplex PCR; TCRdb's version includes in-frame clones alone and lacks a portion of them. This sample has about 84,000 clones, with around 94% found just once. Sample: peripheral blood, taken in the second trimester of pregnancy. The receptors were sampled from a female donor in good health, enrolled as a control in a pregnancy study. Both conserved end residues are part of each CDR3. A D gene is named only where the DNA matches it firmly. The size field is filled for only some rows; it gives once, few, many or a size class.

cdr3_nt,cdr3_aa,j_call,clone_size,d_call,v_call
TGTGCCAGCAGCATTTCTAAGACGTGGACTAGCGGGACCCCGGATACGCAGTATTTT,CASSISKTWTSGTPDTQYF,TRBJ2-3,.,TRBD2,TRBV2
TGTGCCAGCAGTTTATTCGCCCAGGCCTACGAGCAGTACTTC,CASSLFAQAYEQYF,TRBJ2-7,once,.,TRBV27
TGTGCCAGCACCTCCCCAGCGGGACCCAGCTCCTACGAGCAGTACTTC,CASTSPAGPSSYEQYF,TRBJ2-7,.,TRBD2,TRBV28
TGCGCCAGCAGCCAACCGGGGGGGAGGAACGGGGAGCTGTTTTTT,CASSQPGGRNGELFF,TRBJ2-2,.,TRBD2,TRBV4-1
TGTGCCAGCAGCTACGGGACAGGGATTACTAATGAAAAACTGTTTTTT,CASSYGTGITNEKLFF,TRBJ1-4,.,TRBD1,TRBV5-6
TGTGCCAGCAGCCGCGGTATGGAGACCCAGTACTTC,CASSRGMETQYF,TRBJ2-5,once,.,TRBV5-4
TGTGCCAGCAGCATGACAGGGAACCGTGAAAAACTGTTTTTT,CASSMTGNREKLFF,TRBJ1-4,few,TRBD1,TRBV2
TGTGCCAGCAGTTTAGTTATTTGGGACAGGGATCAGCCCCAGCATTTT,CASSLVIWDRDQPQHF,TRBJ1-5,.,TRBD1,TRBV11-3
TGTGCCAGCAGCCACCTCCAGGCTACGGGGGAGCAGTACTTC,CASSHLQATGEQYF,TRBJ2-7,once,.,TRBV7-9
TGTGCCAGCAGTTTCAGGGGTATGGACGAGCAGTACTTC,CASSFRGMDEQYF,TRBJ2-7,.,.,TRBV6-1
TGTGCCAGCAGTGAAACGGGACTCCCCTACGAGCAGTACTTC,CASSETGLPYEQYF,TRBJ2-7,.,.,TRBV6-1
TGTGCCAGCAGTACCCCCCGGGATTCGGGCGGGGAGCTGTTTTTT,CASSTPRDSGGELFF,TRBJ2-2,.,.,TRBV2
TGTGCCAGCAGTTCGCGGTACAACCTGGCCGAGCAGTACTTC,CASSSRYNLAEQYF,TRBJ2-7,.,.,TRBV28
TGTGCCAGTAGTACCCCTGACAGAAACCCTCCCTACGAGCAGTACTTC,CASSTPDRNPPYEQYF,TRBJ2-7,few,.,TRBV19
TGTGCCAGCTCACCACCGGACAGGGGGAATGAGCAGTTCTTC,CASSPPDRGNEQFF,TRBJ2-1,.,TRBD1,TRBV18
TGTGCCATCAGTGAATTTCTAGCGGGAGACGAGCAGTACTTC,CAISEFLAGDEQYF,TRBJ2-7,.,TRBD2,TRBV10-3
TGTGCCAGCAGCCCCAGCGGAAGCTCCTACGAGCAGTACTTC,CASSPSGSSYEQYF,TRBJ2-7,.,.,TRBV7-9
TGTGCCAGTAGTTTGGGGACTGGATCTGTGCAGTACTTC,CASSLGTGSVQYF,TRBJ2-7,.,.,TRBV19
TGCGCCAGCAGCCTAATGACAGTCTATGAGCAGTTCTTC,CASSLMTVYEQFF,TRBJ2-1,.,.,TRBV5-1
TGTGCCAGCAGCTTAGTTTGGCAGTCGACTGGAAACACCATATATTTT,CASSLVWQSTGNTIYF,TRBJ1-3,.,.,TRBV13
TGTGCCAGCAGTTTATCCCTAGGGCTAGCGGCTTACGAGCAGTACTTC,CASSLSLGLAAYEQYF,TRBJ2-7,once,TRBD2,TRBV28
TGTGCCAGCAGAGCTTCGAACACTGAAGCTTTCTTT,CASRASNTEAFF,TRBJ1-1,.,.,TRBV2
TGTGCCAGCAGTAACAACGGACAGGGACGATACGAGCAGTACTTC,CASSNNGQGRYEQYF,TRBJ2-7,.,TRBD1,TRBV27
TGTGCCAGCAGCTTAGAGGGGGGGGAAACTTACGAGCAGTACTTC,CASSLEGGETYEQYF,TRBJ2-7,.,.,TRBV7-9
TGTGCCAGCAATGCGGTCCTAAGCTCCTACAATGAGCAGTTCTTC,CASNAVLSSYNEQFF,TRBJ2-1,.,.,TRBV6-1
TGTGCCAGCAGCTTAGCGGTCGGGATCGCTGAAGCTTTCTTT,CASSLAVGIAEAFF,TRBJ1-1,few,.,TRBV7-6
TGTGCCAGCAGTGAACTAGCGGGCTCCTACAATGAGCAGTTCTTC,CASSELAGSYNEQFF,TRBJ2-1,few,TRBD2,TRBV6-1
TGTGCCAGCAGCCAAGATAAGACAGGGCGTTACAATGAGCAGTTCTTC,CASSQDKTGRYNEQFF,TRBJ2-1,.,TRBD1,TRBV14
TGTGCCATCAGTCTCTCAATCGGGACAGGGACCTCTGAGCAGTTCTTC,CAISLSIGTGTSEQFF,TRBJ2-1,.,TRBD1,TRBV10-3